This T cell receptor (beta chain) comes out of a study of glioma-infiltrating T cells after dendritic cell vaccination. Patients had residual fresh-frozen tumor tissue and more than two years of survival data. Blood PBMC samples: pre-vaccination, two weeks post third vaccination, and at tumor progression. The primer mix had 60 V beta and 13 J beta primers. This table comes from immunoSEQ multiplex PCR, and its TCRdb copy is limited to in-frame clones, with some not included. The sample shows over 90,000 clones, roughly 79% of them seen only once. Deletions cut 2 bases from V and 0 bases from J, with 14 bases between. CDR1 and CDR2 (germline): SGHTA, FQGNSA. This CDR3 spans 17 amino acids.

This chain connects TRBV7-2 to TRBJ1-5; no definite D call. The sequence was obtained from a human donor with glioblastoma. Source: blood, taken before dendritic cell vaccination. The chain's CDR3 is CASSLLPGRDSNQPQHF. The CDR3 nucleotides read TGTGCCAGCAGCTTATTACCAGGACGGGATAGCAATCAGCCCCAGCATTTT.